This T cell receptor (beta chain) originates from a study of shared clonotypes between healthy human individuals. Study at large: The study drew on a couple of women and a few men aged 18 to 49 as donors.

Germline-derived CDR1 and CDR2 are LGHNA and YNFKEQ. The CDR3 is 16 residues long. V was clipped by 0 bases and J by 0 bases, with 9 bases between them. Data came from immunoSEQ multiplex PCR; TCRdb stores just in-frame clones and leaves some out. This table holds about half a million clones, approximately 85% found once. The sequenced material came from PBMCs. This sequence joins TRBV4-2 and TRBJ1-3; D remains unclear. The sequence came from a middle-aged woman in good health. Some clones in this sample may be carry-over from other donors' samples. The CDR3 spells CASSQDRALSGNTIYF. DNA of the CDR3: TGTGCCAGCAGCCAAGATAGGGCTCTCTCTGGAAACACCATATATTTT.